This T cell receptor beta chain originates from a study of T-cell memory formation after mild COVID-19. Whole-study findings and limits: Pre-infection memory showed some responding clones, and this suggested that cross-reactive memory joined.

This clonotype was picked up many times. Its specificity is not known. The ends were cut back, 4 bases at V and 4 bases at J, with 13 bases in the middle. The CDR3 totals 14 residues. Germline CDR1 and CDR2: SGHRS and YFSETQ. TCRdb passed the 5' RACE reads through MiXCR, listing each CDR3 protein once. Of over 10,000 distinct CDR3 sequences detected, about 14% appear once; the ten largest clones hold around 58%. The sample consisted of PBMCs or a T cell subset sorted from them (not recorded which). This receptor was obtained from a man between 18 and 29 years old who had mild COVID-19 (a few samples of this study predate the infection). Cell type and time point are not known. The rearrangement joins TRBV5-1 to TRBJ2-3; D is undetermined. This CDR3 reads CASSENTIPDTQYF. CDR3 bases: TGCGCCAGCAGCGAAAACACGATCCCAGATACGCAGTATTTT.